This T cell receptor (beta chain) was sequenced for a study of blood T cell repertoires in COVID-19. The count of this clone is one. Assay: immunoSEQ multiplex PCR; the TCRdb copy retains only in-frame clones and omits some. There are about 64,000 clones in the sample; 80% to 95% occur only once, and about 9.3% lies in the top ten. J gave up 8 bases and V 0 bases, and 4 bases lay outside the gene matches. CDR1 and CDR2 from the germline V gene are SGHDT and YYEEEE. The CDR3 spans 15 residues. V gene TRBV5-6 combines with J gene TRBJ1-6; 8 bases fit TRBD1. This clonotype was sampled from a woman older than 75 with active COVID-19. Sample: peripheral blood. CDR3 sequence reads: CASSLAQGADSPLHF. CDR3 bases: TGTGCCAGCAGCTTGGCGCAGGGGGCCGATTCACCCCTCCACTTT.